The entry below gives a single T cell receptor (beta chain) sequence along with its context. Its antigen is unknown. This record belongs to a study of cytomegalovirus exposure and HLA in healthy donors. Study results and caveats: One variant, a missense change in DCLRE1C, was linked in a later analysis to TCR beta V- and J-gene trimming. Across HLA loci, a later analysis found differing TCR association rates, with DRB1 most and HLA-C fewest.

Germline V gives CDR1 SQVTM, CDR2 ANQGSEA. The length of the CDR3 is 14 residues. Trimming took 4 bases from V and 5 from J; bases not matched to a gene: 8. Amplification used 60 Vbeta primers and 13 Jbeta primers. This table comes from immunoSEQ multiplex PCR, and its TCRdb copy is limited to in-frame clones, with some not included. The table lists 120,000 or so clones, more than 60% of them singletons. Sequenced sample: PBMCs. The receptor was isolated from a man aged 25-40 years in good health and CMV-seronegative. The chain has TRBV29-1 and TRBJ2-7; the match to TRBD1 covers 10 bases. The CDR3 bases are TGCAGCGTTGGTGGAGGGACAGGGGACCACGAGCAGTACTTC. Translating it yields CSVGGGTGDHEQYF.